This passage covers 18 T cell receptor beta chains from one sample sequenced in a study of breast tumors, draining lymph nodes, adjacent tissues listed by TCRdb under 2016. The axillary draining lymph nodes of breast cancer patients were the source of the lymph node samples. The method was multiplex PCR. The instrument was an Illumina HiSeq 2000. The raw public data were reprocessed by TCRdb itself: fastp quality trimming at Q25, MiXCR clonotype calling, in-frame beta chains only. Rows are unified per CDR3 protein, each entry keeping the most common DNA and genes. The sample data list 150,000 or so distinct CDR3 sequences, and 30% to 40% of these were observed just once. The leading ten clones occupy more than 3.5% of the sample. Sequenced sample: axillary lymph node tissue. These receptor sequences come from a female donor with breast cancer. Some clones in this sample may be carry-over from other donors' samples.

This sequence joins TRBV19 and TRBJ2-3, with 9 positions matching TRBD2. CDR3 length: 16 residues. V was pared by 4 bases and J by 0 bases, with 5 bases of the junction left unmatched. The V gene's germline CDR1 is LNHDA and CDR2 SQIVND (reference sequence). The CDR3 DNA sequence: TGTGCCAGTAGTAAACTAGCGGGCGTGAGCACAGATACGCAGTATTTT. Translated: CASSKLAGVSTDTQYF.

This clonotype was recorded many times. CDR3 coding DNA: TGCAGTGCTGCTGGGGGGCTAGCGGGGTTTGGGACCCAGTACTTC. Protein sequence: CSAAGGLAGFGTQYF. The chain joins TRBV20-1 to TRBJ2-5, with 9 positions matching TRBD2. The CDR3 runs 15 residues. Looked up from germline, CDR1 is DFQATT and CDR2 is SNEGSKA (reference sequence). Germline trimming cut 5 bases from V and 7 bases from J; bases unmatched to any gene: 14.

This clonotype appeared many times. The chain has TRBV28 and TRBJ2-2; D possibly matches TRBD1 or TRBD2 (6 bases each). Germline V gene data show CDR1 as MDHEN and CDR2 as SYDVKM. The V end lost 10 bases, the J end lost 4 bases, and 19 bases lay between the germline ends. CDR3 length: 15 residues. The CDR3 sequence: CATTDGGPSTGELFF. The CDR3 DNA follows: TGTGCCACAACGGACGGGGGCCCCAGCACCGGGGAGCTGTTTTTT.

This clonotype appeared many times. The chain couples TRBV2 to TRBJ2-1; D gene uncertain. The CDR3 runs 8 residues. With 10 bases removed from V and 5 bases from J, the gap between germline ends came to 0 bases. Germline V gives CDR1 SNHLY, CDR2 FYNNEI. DNA of the CDR3: TGTGCCAACAATGAGCAGTTCTTC. This sequence encodes CANNEQFF.

To note about this clonotype: The conserved phenylalanine or tryptophan normally closing the CDR3 is absent here, so this likely arose from a read error. Because the CDR3's place on the DNA is in doubt, the DNA is left out and the CDR3 is given as listed by TCRdb. This chain uses TRBV5-5 with TRBJ2-3; TRBD2, the table's D call, lacks a check against the DNA. Ends included, the CDR3 has 20 residues. CDR1 is SGHKS and CDR2 is YYEKEE in the germline V gene (reference sequence). This chain's CDR3 is CASSYSMGLAGGEHRYAVAI.

This clonotype was detected ten times or more. This chain links TRBV18 with TRBJ2-6; D possibly corresponds to TRBD1 (6 bases). CDR3 length equals 18 residues. Germline V gene sequence: CDR1 KGHSH, CDR2 LQKENI. Trimming cost V 6 bases and J 1 base, with 19 bases left between them. The CDR3 DNA reads as TGTGCCAGCTCCGTCGTGGCAGGGACACTTTCTGGGGCCAACGTCCTGACTTTC. Translated, it gives CASSVVAGTLSGANVLTF.

This clonotype was seen at least ten times. This chain uses TRBV5-4 with TRBJ2-3; TRBD1 or TRBD2 may be the D gene (5 bases each). The CDR3 is 15 residues long. In germline, CDR1 is SGHNT, CDR2 YYREEE (reference sequence). The ends were cut back, 0 bases at V and 1 base at J, with 9 bases in the middle. CDR3 protein: CASSLGGIGTDTQYF. CDR3 nucleotides: TGTGCCAGCAGCTTGGGGGGGATAGGCACAGATACGCAGTATTTT.

To note about this clonotype: Just one base apart from a much larger clone, this may be a read error. This chain joins TRBV6-2 or TRBV6-3 and TRBJ2-7, with a tentative D call TRBD1 (6 bases). V was clipped by 6 bases and J by 4 bases, with 16 bases between them. The CDR3 length is 14 residues. Germline loops: CDR1 MNHEY, CDR2 SVGEGT. The CDR3 spells CASSRTGYRYEQYF. The CDR3 DNA reads as TGTGCCAGCAGCCGTACAGGGTACAGGTACGAGCAGTACTTC.

This clonotype was seen many times. The chain employs TRBV6-5 and TRBJ1-2; a possible D gene is TRBD1 (5 bases). Trimming stripped 0 bases from V and 4 bases from J, with 18 bases between. Germline assignment: CDR1 MNHEY and CDR2 SVGAGI. The CDR3 sequence is 17 residues long. The CDR3 DNA reads TGTGCCAGCAGTTACTCGATTACCCCAGGGCCCACCTATGGCTACACCTTC. It translates to CASSYSITPGPTYGYTF.

A remark on this clonotype: This CDR3 is missing its conserved last phenylalanine or tryptophan, likely due to a read error. The J gene is TRBJ2-2, the V gene TRBV29-1; D may be TRBD2 (5 bases). The germline V gene encodes CDR1 SQVTM and CDR2 ANQGSEA. This CDR3 region has 15 residues. Trimming took off 7 bases at V and 4 bases at J, with 19 bases between the two ends. CDR3 sequence reads: CSAGPDYSGTGELFL. CDR3 coding DNA: TGCAGCGCTGGTCCTGACTACTCGGGCACCGGGGAGCTGTTTCTT.

There are many counts of this clonotype. The V gene is TRBV7-2, the J gene TRBJ2-3, with TRBD2 matching 8 bases. V lost 6 bases, J lost 2 bases, and 7 bases stayed unmatched. From germline, CDR1 is SGHTA and CDR2 FQGNSA. This CDR3 is 15 amino acids long. In DNA, the CDR3 is TGTGCCAGCAGGCGGACTAGCCCAGTCACAGATACGCAGTATTTT. The encoded protein is CASRRTSPVTDTQYF.

As regards this clonotype: Given a much more abundant clone one base away, this may be a read error. This sequence joins TRBV27 and TRBJ1-2; D is undetermined. Germline V gene sequence: CDR1 MNHEY, CDR2 SMNVEV (reference sequence). This CDR3 is 14 amino acids long. The CDR3 sequence is CASSLSMGNYGCTF. The CDR3 DNA is TGTGCCAGCAGTTTATCGATGGGAAACTATGGCTGCACCTTC.

This clonotype was detected many times. V gene TRBV20-1 combines with J gene TRBJ2-3, with D maybe TRBD2 (6 bases). The CDR3 extends over 12 amino acids. Trimming stripped 4 bases from V and 9 bases from J, with 14 bases between. Germline CDR1 reads DFQATT; CDR2 reads SNEGSKA (reference sequence). CDR3 DNA: TGCAGTGCTATAATAGGGGAGGTGACGCAGTATTTT. It encodes CSAIIGEVTQYF.

This clonotype was seen ten or more times. The gene calls are TRBV25-1 and TRBJ2-7; TRBD1 matches 8 bases. The CDR3 covers 14 residues. The V gene's germline CDR1 is MGHDK and CDR2 SYGVNS. The junction had 1 base not matched to a gene; V was cut back by 2 bases and J by 1 base. The CDR3 bases are TGTGCCAGCAGTGAAGGGGACAGGTCCTACGAGCAGTACTTC. Residues: CASSEGDRSYEQYF.

Note on this clonotype: The junction departs from the called germline gene at one end, perhaps through a read error. The chain uses TRBV5-1 and TRBJ1-6; TRBD1 matches 8 bases. The CDR3 is 14 amino acids. Germline V gene sequence: CDR1 SGHRS, CDR2 YFSETQ. As DNA, the CDR3 is TGCGCCAGCAGCTATGGACAGGGCAATTCACCCCTCTACTTT. Translation: CASSYGQGNSPLYF. The entire variable domain, with the rest obtained from reference TRBV5-1 and TRBJ1-6, is as follows: KAGVTQTPRYLIKTRGQQVTLSCSPISGHRSVSWYQQTPGQGLQFLFEYFSETQRNKGNFPGRFSGRQFSNSRSEMNVSTLELGDSALYLCASSYGQGNSPLYFGNGTRLTVT.

A remark on this clonotype: Sequence at one end of the junction differs from germline and may be a read error. V gene TRBV19 combines with J gene TRBJ2-3; TRBD2 is a possible D gene (5 bases). Germline-derived CDR1 and CDR2 are LNHDA and SQIVND (reference sequence). This CDR3 comprises 15 residues. CDR3 region: CACSSQDSRGDSQYF. The CDR3 DNA sequence: TGTGCCTGTAGTAGTCAGGACTCTCGTGGGGATTCGCAGTATTTT.

A word on this clonotype: An end of the junction differs from the germline gene, which may be a read error. In nucleotides, the CDR3 is TGCGCCAGCAGCCTCAGGGGACGCGGTGTCTCCGGGGAGCCGTTTTTT. Residues: CASSLRGRGVSGEPFF. The chain couples TRBV5-1 to TRBJ2-2; weak D call: TRBD1 (6 bases). Germline CDR1 and CDR2: SGHRS and YFSETQ. The CDR3 extends over 16 amino acids.

Many counts were recorded for this clonotype. This sequence may be a read error, since a much larger clone differs from it by one base. This chain's CDR3 is CSARPSGLAAGRQDTQYF. CDR3 sequence (DNA): TGCAGTGCGAGACCTTCCGGACTAGCGGCAGGGCGCCAAGATACGCAGTATTTT. V gene TRBV20-1 combines with J gene TRBJ2-3, with 10 bases fitting TRBD2. Germline V CDR1 and CDR2: DFQATT, SNEGSKA (reference sequence). This CDR3 contains 18 residues. V dropped 6 bases and J dropped 5; count of bases not matched to a gene: 20.